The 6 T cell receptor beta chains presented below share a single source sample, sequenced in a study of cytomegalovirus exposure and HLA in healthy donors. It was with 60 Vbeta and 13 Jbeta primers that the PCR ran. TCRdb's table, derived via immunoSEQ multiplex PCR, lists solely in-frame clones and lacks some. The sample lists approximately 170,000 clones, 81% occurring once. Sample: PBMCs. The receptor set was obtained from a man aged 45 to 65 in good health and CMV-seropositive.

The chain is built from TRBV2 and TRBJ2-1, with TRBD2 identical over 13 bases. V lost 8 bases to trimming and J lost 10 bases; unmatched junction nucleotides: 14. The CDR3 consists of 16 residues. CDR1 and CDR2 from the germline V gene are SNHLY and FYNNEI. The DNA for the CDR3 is TGTGCCAGCTGGCCTCCGGGACTAGCGGGAAATCCCGAGCAGTTCTTC. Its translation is CASWPPGLAGNPEQFF.

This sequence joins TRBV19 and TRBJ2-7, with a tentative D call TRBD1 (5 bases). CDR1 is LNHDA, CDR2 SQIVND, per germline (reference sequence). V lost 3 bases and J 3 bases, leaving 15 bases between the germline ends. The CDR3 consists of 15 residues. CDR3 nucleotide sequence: TGTGCCAGTAGTATTCAGGGCCCCGGAGACTACGAGCAGTACTTC. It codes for CASSIQGPGDYEQYF.

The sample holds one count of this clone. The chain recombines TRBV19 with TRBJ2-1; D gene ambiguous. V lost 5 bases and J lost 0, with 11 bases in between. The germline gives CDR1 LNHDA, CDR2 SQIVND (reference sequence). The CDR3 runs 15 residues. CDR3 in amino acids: CASSVQVSSYNEQFF. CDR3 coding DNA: TGTGCCAGTAGTGTCCAGGTCAGCTCCTACAATGAGCAGTTCTTC.

CDR3 nucleotides: TGTGCCAGCAGCTCACCACGAGGTGGTTATGGCTACACCTTC. Translation gives CASSSPRGGYGYTF. The rearrangement links TRBV11-2 to TRBJ1-2; D not certain. Germline values: CDR1 SGHAT, CDR2 FQNNGV. This CDR3 spans 14 amino acids. V was clipped by 4 bases and J by 5 bases, with 14 bases between them.

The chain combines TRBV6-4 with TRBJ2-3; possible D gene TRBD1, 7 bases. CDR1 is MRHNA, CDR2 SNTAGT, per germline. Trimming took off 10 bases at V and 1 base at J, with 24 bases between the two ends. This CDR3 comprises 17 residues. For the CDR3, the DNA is TGTGCCACCTGGGGGACAGTAGATCGCGGGGGCACAGATACGCAGTATTTT. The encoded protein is CATWGTVDRGGTDTQYF.

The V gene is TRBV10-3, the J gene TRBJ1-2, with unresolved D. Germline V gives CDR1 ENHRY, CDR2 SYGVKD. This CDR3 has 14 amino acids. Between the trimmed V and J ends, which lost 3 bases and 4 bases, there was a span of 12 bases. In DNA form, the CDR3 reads TGTGCCATCAGTGACCAGACTAATCCCTATGGCTACACCTTC. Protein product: CAISDQTNPYGYTF.